This TCR beta chain comes out of a study of cytomegalovirus exposure and HLA in healthy donors. Primers: 60 Vbeta forward and 13 Jbeta reverse. TCRdb's table, derived via immunoSEQ multiplex PCR, lists solely in-frame clones and lacks some. Of about 130,000 clones listed, about 80% are singletons. V was pared by 4 bases and J by 4 bases, with 6 bases of the junction left unmatched. Germline V gene lookup returns CDR1 SEHNR and CDR2 FQNEAQ (reference sequence). This CDR3 is 14 amino acids long. The rearrangement links TRBV7-9 to TRBJ1-1; 7 nucleotides line up with TRBD1. This TCR was sampled from a man in his forties in good health and CMV-seronegative. The sample consisted of PBMCs. CDR3 region: CASSSETGTTEAFF. CDR3 sequence (DNA): TGTGCCAGCAGCTCCGAGACAGGGACCACTGAAGCTTTCTTT.